This T cell receptor beta chain was observed in a study of blood T cell repertoires in COVID-19. The CDR3 has 14 residues. CDR1 is KGHSH, CDR2 LQKENI, per germline. Trimming cost V 4 bases and J 3 bases, with 12 bases left between them. Some clones are missing from TCRdb's copy, which holds only in-frame ones; the method was immunoSEQ multiplex PCR. The data hold roughly 250,000 clones, with more than 85% observed a single time. The material sequenced was PBMCs or T cells enriched from blood (not recorded which). This TCR was recovered from a woman aged 50 to 60 who had recovered from COVID-19. The chain recombines TRBV18 with TRBJ1-1; D not certain. CDR3 sequence: CASSLGLKHTEAFF. In nucleotides, the CDR3 is TGTGCCAGCTCACTCGGACTCAAACACACTGAAGCTTTCTTT.